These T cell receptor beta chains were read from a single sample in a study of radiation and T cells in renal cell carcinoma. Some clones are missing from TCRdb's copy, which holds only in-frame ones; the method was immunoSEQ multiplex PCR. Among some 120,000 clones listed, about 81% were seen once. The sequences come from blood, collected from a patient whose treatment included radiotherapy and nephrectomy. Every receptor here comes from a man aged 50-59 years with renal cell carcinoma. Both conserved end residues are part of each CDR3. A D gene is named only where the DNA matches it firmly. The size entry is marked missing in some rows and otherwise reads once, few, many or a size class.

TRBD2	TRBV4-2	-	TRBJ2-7	TGTGCCAGCAGCCAAGATCTACCAGGACTAGCGGGAGGGGCCACCACCTACGAGCAGTACTTC	CASSQDLPGLAGGATTYEQYF
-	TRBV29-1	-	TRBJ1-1	TGCAGCGTTGTCGCCGTGGACACTGAAGCTTTCTTT	CSVVAVDTEAFF
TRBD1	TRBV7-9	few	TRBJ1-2	TGTGCCAGCAGCCCCGGGACAGGGGCGTTGTATGGCTACACCTTC	CASSPGTGALYGYTF
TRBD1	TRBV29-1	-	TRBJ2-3	TGCAGCGTTGAAGGACAGGGGTGGCCAGATACGCAGTATTTT	CSVEGQGWPDTQYF
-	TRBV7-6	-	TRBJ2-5	TGTGCCAGCAGCTTAAGTCAATATCCGGAGACCCAGTACTTC	CASSLSQYPETQYF
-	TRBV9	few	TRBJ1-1	TGTGCCAGCAGCGTGGGTCCCATCGACACTGAAGCTTTCTTT	CASSVGPIDTEAFF
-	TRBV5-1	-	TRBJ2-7	TGCGCCAGCAGCTTGGCGAGGGTCGAGCAGTACTTC	CASSLARVEQYF
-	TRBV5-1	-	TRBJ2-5	TGCGCCAGCAGCCGAGATCCAAGGGGACAAGAGACCCAGTACTTC	CASSRDPRGQETQYF
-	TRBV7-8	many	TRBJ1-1	TGTGCCAGCAGCTTGGAGCGAAACACTGAAGCTTTCTTT	CASSLERNTEAFF
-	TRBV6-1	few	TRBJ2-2	TGTGCCAGCAGTATACAGGGGAACACCGGGGAGCTGTTTTTT	CASSIQGNTGELFF
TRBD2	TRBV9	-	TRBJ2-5	TGTGCCAGCAGCCCCCTGGGGGGGAGGGAGACCCAGTACTTC	CASSPLGGRETQYF
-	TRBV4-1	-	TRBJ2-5	TGCGCCAGCAGCCAATGGCGGGGAGAGACCCAGTACTTC	CASSQWRGETQYF
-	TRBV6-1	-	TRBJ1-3	TGTGCCAGCCTCTCTGAGTCCGGAAACACCATATATTTT	CASLSESGNTIYF
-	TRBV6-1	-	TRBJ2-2	TGTGCCAGCAGTGATCGTCTGTCTAGCGTTGGGAACACCGGGGAGCTGTTTTTT	CASSDRLSSVGNTGELFF
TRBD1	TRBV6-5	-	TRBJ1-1	TGTGCCAGCAGTAACCCCGGGACAGAAGCCGAAGCTTTCTTT	CASSNPGTEAEAFF
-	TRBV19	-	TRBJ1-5	TGTGCCAGTATAGGGCTCCACGGCAATCAGCCCCAGCATTTT	CASIGLHGNQPQHF
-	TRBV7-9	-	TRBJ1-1	TGTGCCAGCAGCTTAGCCGGGGGTGGCACTGAAGCTTTCTTT	CASSLAGGGTEAFF
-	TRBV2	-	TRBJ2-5	TGTGCCAGCAGTGAAGCGGAGGGGGGGACCCAGTACTTC	CASSEAEGGTQYF
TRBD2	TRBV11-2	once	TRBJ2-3	TGTGCCAGCAGCTTAGTGCCTTCGGCGGGGGGCACAGATACGCAGTATTTT	CASSLVPSAGGTDTQYF
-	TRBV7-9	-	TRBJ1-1	TGTGCCAGCAGCTTAACAGGCGGTCGCACTGAAGCTTTCTTT	CASSLTGGRTEAFF
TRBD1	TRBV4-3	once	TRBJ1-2	TGCGCCAGCAGCCAAGGGGACAGTCCGATTTGGGATGGCTACACCTTC	CASSQGDSPIWDGYTF
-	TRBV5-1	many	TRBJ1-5	TGCGCCAGCAGCACCCTCCCTCAGGGGTTCCCAAGCAATCAGCCCCAGCATTTT	CASSTLPQGFPSNQPQHF
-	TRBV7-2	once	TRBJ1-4	TGTGCCAGCAGCTTAGCAGGGACTAATGAAAAACTGTTTTTT	CASSLAGTNEKLFF
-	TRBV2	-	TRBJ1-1	TGTGCCAGCAGTGGTAAAGGGGACACTGAAGCTTTCTTT	CASSGKGDTEAFF
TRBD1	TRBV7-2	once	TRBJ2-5	TGTGCCAGCAGCGCACTCAGGGGGATCCAAGAGACCCAGTACTTC	CASSALRGIQETQYF
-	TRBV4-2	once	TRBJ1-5	TGTGCCAGCAGCCAAGCCTTTGGTCAGCCCCAGCATTTT	CASSQAFGQPQHF
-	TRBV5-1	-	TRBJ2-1	TGCGCCAGCAGCTTGGGCACATTGAGCTCCTACAATGAGCAGTTCTTC	CASSLGTLSSYNEQFF
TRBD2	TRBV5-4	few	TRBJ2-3	TGTGCCAGCAGCTTGGGGACTAGCGGGGGGTATCACACAGATACGCAGTATTTT	CASSLGTSGGYHTDTQYF
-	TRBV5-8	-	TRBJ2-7	TGTGCCAGCAGCTTGGGGGGTTCCTACTACGAGCAGTACTTC	CASSLGGSYYEQYF
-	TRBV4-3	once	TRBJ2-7	TGCGCCAGCAGCCAGCCTTACCCCATCCTCTACGAGCAGTACTTC	CASSQPYPILYEQYF
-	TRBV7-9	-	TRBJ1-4	TGTGCCAGCAGCTTAAATGTACGAGAGAATGAAAAACTGTTTTTT	CASSLNVRENEKLFF
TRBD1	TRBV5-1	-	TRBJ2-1	TGCGCCAGCAGCTTGTCCAGGGGGCAGGAAGGTGAGCAGTTCTTC	CASSLSRGQEGEQFF